These T cell receptor beta chains were read from a single sample in a study of early T cells in non-severe SARS-CoV-2 infection. TCRdb recomputed calls from the 5' RACE reads with MiXCR, one row per CDR3 protein. The sample contains 55,000 to 85,000 distinct CDR3 sequences, 10% of which appear only once. Sequencing was performed on whole blood, taken at baseline. These receptors all come from an adult who was a healthcare worker with PCR-confirmed SARS-CoV-2 infection or an uninfected control (not recorded which). Both conserved end residues are part of each CDR3. D genes are given only for firm matches. Clone size is given for some rows only: seen once, a few or many times, or a class if the clone is expanded.

size,length,V,J,D,CDR3,DNA
few,14,TRBV7-9,TRBJ2-2,TRBD2,CASSSIAGRGELFF,TGTGCCAGCAGTTCTATAGCGGGACGCGGGGAGCTGTTTTTT
few,15,TRBV7-3,TRBJ2-2,TRBD2,CASSQTSVSTGELFF,TGTGCCAGCAGCCAAACTAGCGTATCCACCGGGGAGCTGTTTTTT
-,15,TRBV2,TRBJ1-5,TRBD1,CASSGTAISNQPQHF,TGTGCCAGCAGCGGGACAGCCATCAGCAATCAGCCCCAGCATTTT
many,16,TRBV7-9,TRBJ2-1,TRBD2,CASSLTGTIYNNEQFF,TGTGCCAGCAGCTTAACCGGGACTATATATAACAATGAGCAGTTCTTC
-,17,TRBV7-2,TRBJ2-2,-,CASSLLGQTTNTGELFF,TGTGCCAGCAGCTTACTCGGACAAACAACCAACACCGGGGAGCTGTTTTTT
-,18,TRBV12-3/TRBV12-4,TRBJ2-5,TRBD2,CASSLKLGASGIQETQYF,TGTGCCAGCAGTTTAAAGTTGGGGGCTAGCGGGATACAAGAGACCCAGTACTTC
many,13,TRBV6-2/TRBV6-3,TRBJ2-7,-,CASSHVGVYEQYF,TGTGCCAGCAGCCACGTAGGCGTTTACGAGCAGTACTTC
few,16,TRBV20-1,TRBJ2-1,TRBD2,CSAPPTGTSGSNEQFF,TGCAGTGCTCCACCAACCGGGACTAGCGGGAGCAATGAGCAGTTCTTC
few,16,TRBV28,TRBJ2-3,TRBD2,CASRPILAGGTDTQYF,TGTGCCAGCAGACCCATACTAGCGGGAGGCACAGATACGCAGTATTTT
few,15,TRBV12-3/TRBV12-4,TRBJ2-2,TRBD2,CASRRTSGNTGELFF,TGTGCCAGCAGGAGGACTAGCGGGAACACCGGGGAGCTGTTTTTT
-,12,TRBV28,TRBJ1-2,-,CASSSGDYGYTF,TGTGCCAGCAGTTCAGGGGACTATGGCTACACCTTC
-,15,TRBV6-2/TRBV6-3,TRBJ2-7,TRBD1,CASNFDRGRSYEQYF,TGTGCCAGCAACTTCGACAGGGGACGTTCCTACGAGCAGTACTTC
many,14,TRBV2,TRBJ2-2,TRBD1,CASSGQGTAGELFF,TGTGCCAGCAGTGGACAGGGTACCGCCGGGGAGCTGTTTTTT
many,18,TRBV3-1,TRBJ1-4,TRBD1,CASSPARQGASRNEKLFF,TGTGCCAGCAGCCCCGCCCGACAGGGGGCGAGTAGGAATGAAAAACTGTTTTTT
few,12,TRBV20-1,TRBJ2-3,-,CSARPSADTQYF,TGCAGTGCTAGACCCTCCGCGGATACGCAGTATTTT
few,16,TRBV11-2,TRBJ2-7,TRBD1,CASSPVQGQGPYEQYF,TGTGCCAGCAGCCCGGTTCAGGGACAGGGGCCCTACGAGCAGTACTTC
many,13,TRBV18,TRBJ2-1,-,CASSEGSSNEQFF,TGTGCCAGCTCAGAGGGGAGTAGCAATGAGCAGTTCTTC
-,16,TRBV7-2,TRBJ2-5,-,CASSRYGAGFQETQYF,TGTGCCAGCAGCCGTTATGGGGCGGGGTTCCAAGAGACCCAGTACTTC
few,16,TRBV7-2,TRBJ1-2,-,CASSLAAAGLNYGYTF,TGTGCCAGCAGCTTAGCGGCGGCAGGGCTCAACTATGGCTACACCTTC
few,13,TRBV29-1,TRBJ2-7,TRBD2,CSVLEGGPHEQYF,TGCAGCGTTCTAGAGGGAGGGCCCCACGAGCAGTACTTC
-,14,TRBV6-2/TRBV6-3,TRBJ1-1,-,CASSSTAGNTEAFF,TGTGCCAGCAGTTCAACTGCAGGCAACACTGAAGCTTTCTTT
many,13,TRBV18,TRBJ1-6,-,CASSPIRNSPLHF,TGTGCCAGCTCTCCCATCAGGAATTCACCCCTCCACTTT
many,23,TRBV20-1,TRBJ1-6,TRBD1,CSARDRVPQGTRTRSSYNSPLHF,TGCAGTGCTAGGGACCGGGTCCCACAGGGGACCCGAACAAGAAGCTCCTATAATTCACCCCTCCACTTT
many,17,TRBV27,TRBJ2-1,TRBD2,CASTLARTSGSNYEQFF,TGTGCCAGCACTTTAGCGAGGACTAGCGGGAGCAACTATGAGCAGTTCTTC
-,14,TRBV6-5,TRBJ2-7,-,CASSQPSVGYEQYF,TGTGCCAGCAGCCAGCCTAGCGTCGGGTACGAGCAGTACTTC
-,14,TRBV6-1,TRBJ2-7,TRBD2,CAILPAGARGEQYF,TGTGCCATCCTGCCCGCGGGAGCGCGGGGTGAGCAGTACTTC
many,14,TRBV7-9,TRBJ2-5,TRBD2,CASSGTSGRETQYF,TGTGCCAGCAGCGGAACTAGCGGGAGAGAGACCCAGTACTTC
-,14,TRBV7-2,TRBJ1-6,TRBD1,CASSTGTGASPLHF,TGTGCCAGCAGCACCGGGACAGGGGCCTCACCCCTCCACTTT
-,16,TRBV4-2,TRBJ2-6,-,CASSPRTRSGANVLTF,TGTGCCAGCAGCCCCCGGACACGCTCTGGGGCCAACGTCCTGACTTTC
many,13,TRBV7-8,TRBJ2-5,-,CASRTEGGKGQYF,TGTGCCAGCAGAACCGAGGGGGGTAAGGGCCAGTACTTC
many,15,TRBV5-5,TRBJ2-7,TRBD1,CASSRDSASSYEQYF,TGTGCCAGCAGCAGGGACAGCGCAAGCTCCTACGAGCAGTACTTC
-,18,TRBV19,TRBJ2-2,TRBD2,CASSPRTTSGRNTGELFF,TGTGCCAGTAGTCCTCGAACTACTAGCGGGAGGAACACCGGGGAGCTGTTTTTT
once,14,TRBV6-2/TRBV6-3,TRBJ2-7,TRBD2,CASSWTSNSYEQYF,TGTGCCAGCAGCTGGACTAGCAACTCCTACGAGCAGTACTTC
-,15,TRBV7-2,TRBJ2-7,-,CASSPNRPQSYEQYF,TGTGCCAGCAGTCCAAACAGACCCCAATCCTACGAGCAGTACTTC
-,12,TRBV7-9,TRBJ1-5,-,CASSFWSQPQHF,TGTGCCAGCAGCTTTTGGAGTCAGCCCCAGCATTTT
few,15,TRBV9,TRBJ2-3,-,CASSVGIDSTDTQYF,TGTGCCAGCAGCGTAGGTATTGACTCAACAGATACGCAGTATTTT
-,15,TRBV27,TRBJ2-7,-,CASSFGQGSAYEQYF,TGTGCCAGCAGTTTTGGGCAGGGGAGCGCCTACGAGCAGTACTTC
many,15,TRBV20-1,TRBJ2-1,-,CSAPPRDLSYNEQFF,TGCAGTGCTCCACCCCGGGACTTAAGCTACAATGAGCAGTTCTTC
many,13,TRBV5-1,TRBJ1-4,-,CASKGTSNEKLFF,TGCGCCAGCAAGGGCACCTCTAATGAAAAACTGTTTTTT
-,11,TRBV7-2,TRBJ2-3,-,CASSSLDTQYF,TGTGCCAGCAGTTCCTTAGATACGCAGTATTTT